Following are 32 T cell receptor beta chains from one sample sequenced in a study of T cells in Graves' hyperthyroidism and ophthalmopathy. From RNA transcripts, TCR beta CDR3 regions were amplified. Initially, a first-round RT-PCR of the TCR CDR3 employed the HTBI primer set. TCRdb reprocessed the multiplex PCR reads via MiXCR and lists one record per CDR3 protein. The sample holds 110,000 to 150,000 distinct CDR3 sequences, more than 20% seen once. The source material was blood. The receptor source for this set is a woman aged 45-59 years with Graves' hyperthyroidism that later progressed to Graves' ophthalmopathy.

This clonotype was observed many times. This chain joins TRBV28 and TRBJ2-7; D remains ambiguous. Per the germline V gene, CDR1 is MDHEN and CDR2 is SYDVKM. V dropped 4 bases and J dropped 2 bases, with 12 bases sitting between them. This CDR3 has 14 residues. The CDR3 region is CASSSATQTYEQYF. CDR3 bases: TGTGCCAGCAGTTCAGCGACGCAAACCTACGAGCAGTACTTC.

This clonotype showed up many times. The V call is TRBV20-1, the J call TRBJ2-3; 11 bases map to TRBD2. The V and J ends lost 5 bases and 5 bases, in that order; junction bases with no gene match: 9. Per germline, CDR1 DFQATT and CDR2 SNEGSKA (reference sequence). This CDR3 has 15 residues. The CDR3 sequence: CSAPHSGRVGDTQYF. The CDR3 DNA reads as TGCAGTGCTCCCCATAGCGGGAGGGTGGGAGATACGCAGTATTTT.

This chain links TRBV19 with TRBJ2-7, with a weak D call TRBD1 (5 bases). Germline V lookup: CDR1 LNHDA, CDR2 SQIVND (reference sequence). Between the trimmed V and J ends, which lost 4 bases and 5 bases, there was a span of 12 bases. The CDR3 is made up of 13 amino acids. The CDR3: CASSTTWGDEQYF. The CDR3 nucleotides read TGTGCCAGTAGTACAACCTGGGGCGACGAGCAGTACTTC.

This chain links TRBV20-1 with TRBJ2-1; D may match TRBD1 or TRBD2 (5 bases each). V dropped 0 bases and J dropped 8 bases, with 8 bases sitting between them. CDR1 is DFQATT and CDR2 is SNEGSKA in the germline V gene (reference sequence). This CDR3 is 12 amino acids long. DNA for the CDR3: TGCAGTGCTAGAGATGGGACCGATGAGCAGTTCTTC. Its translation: CSARDGTDEQFF.

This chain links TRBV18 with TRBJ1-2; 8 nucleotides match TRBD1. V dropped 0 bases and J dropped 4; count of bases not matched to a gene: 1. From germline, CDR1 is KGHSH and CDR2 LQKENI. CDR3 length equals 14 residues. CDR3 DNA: TGTGCCAGCTCACCACCCGGACAGGGCTATGGCTACACCTTC. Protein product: CASSPPGQGYGYTF.

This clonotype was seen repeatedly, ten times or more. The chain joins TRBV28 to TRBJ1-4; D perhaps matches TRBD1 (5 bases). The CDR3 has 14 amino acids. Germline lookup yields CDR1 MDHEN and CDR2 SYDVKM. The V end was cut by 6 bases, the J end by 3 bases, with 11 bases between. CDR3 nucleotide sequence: TGTGCCAGCAGACGGGGGGGTGCTAATGAAAAACTGTTTTTT. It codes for CASRRGGANEKLFF. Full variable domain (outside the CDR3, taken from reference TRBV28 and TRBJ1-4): DVKVTQSSRYLVKRTGEKVFLECVQDMDHENMFWYRQDPGLGLRLIYFSYDVKMKEKGDIPEGYSVSREKKERFSLILESASTNQTSMYLCASRRGGANEKLFFGSGTQLSVL.

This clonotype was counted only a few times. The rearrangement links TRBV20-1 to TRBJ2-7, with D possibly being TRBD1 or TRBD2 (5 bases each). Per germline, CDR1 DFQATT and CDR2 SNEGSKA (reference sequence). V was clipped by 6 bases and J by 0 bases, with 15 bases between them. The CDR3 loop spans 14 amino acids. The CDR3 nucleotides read TGCAGTGCCCCGGGACGGTGGGGCTCCTACGAGCAGTACTTC. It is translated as CSAPGRWGSYEQYF.

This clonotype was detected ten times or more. The chain's CDR3 is CASSYQGQGAYEQYF. The CDR3 DNA sequence: TGTGCCAGCAGTTACCAGGGACAGGGGGCCTACGAGCAGTACTTC. J is TRBJ2-7 and V is TRBV6-5, with 11 bases that match TRBD1. The CDR3 covers 15 residues. J gave up 2 bases and V 2 bases, and 2 bases lay outside the gene matches. From germline, CDR1 is MNHEY and CDR2 SVGAGI.

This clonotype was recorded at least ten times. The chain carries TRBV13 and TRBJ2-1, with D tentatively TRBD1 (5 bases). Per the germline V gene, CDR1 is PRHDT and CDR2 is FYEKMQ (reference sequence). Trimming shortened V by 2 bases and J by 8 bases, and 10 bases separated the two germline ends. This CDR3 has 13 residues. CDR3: CASSLRQNYEQFF. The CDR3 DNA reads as TGTGCCAGCAGCTTAAGACAGAACTATGAGCAGTTCTTC. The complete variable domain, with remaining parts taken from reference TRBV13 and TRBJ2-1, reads AAGVIQSPRHLIKEKRETATLKCYPIPRHDTVYWYQQGPGQDPQFLISFYEKMQSDKGSIPDRFSAQQFSDYHSELNMSSLELGDSALYFCASSLRQNYEQFFGPGTRLTVL.

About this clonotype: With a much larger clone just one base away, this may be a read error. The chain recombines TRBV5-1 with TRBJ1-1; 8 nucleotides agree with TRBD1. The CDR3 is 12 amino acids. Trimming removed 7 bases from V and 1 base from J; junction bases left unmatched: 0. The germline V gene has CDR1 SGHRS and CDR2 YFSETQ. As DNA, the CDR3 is TGCGCCAGCGGGACAGGGAACACTGAAGCTTTCTTT. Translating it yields CASGTGNTEAFF. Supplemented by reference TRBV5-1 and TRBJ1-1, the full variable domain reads KAGVTQTPRYLIKTRGQQVTLSCSPISGHRSVSWYQQTPGQGLQFLFEYFSETQRNKGNFPGRFSGRQFSNSRSEMNVSTLELGDSALYLCASGTGNTEAFFGQGTRLTVV.

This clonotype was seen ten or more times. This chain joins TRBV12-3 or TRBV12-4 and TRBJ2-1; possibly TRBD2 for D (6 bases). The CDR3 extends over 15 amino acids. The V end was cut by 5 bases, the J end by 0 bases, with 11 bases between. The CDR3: CASSVSGSSYNEQFF. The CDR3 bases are TGTGCCAGCAGTGTCTCCGGGAGCTCCTACAATGAGCAGTTCTTC.

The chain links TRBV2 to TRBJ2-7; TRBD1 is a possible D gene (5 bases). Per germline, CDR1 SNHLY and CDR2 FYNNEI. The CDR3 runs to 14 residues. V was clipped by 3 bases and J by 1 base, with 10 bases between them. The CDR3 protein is CASSDQGNSYEQYF. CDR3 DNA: TGTGCCAGCAGTGACCAGGGTAATTCCTACGAGCAGTACTTC.

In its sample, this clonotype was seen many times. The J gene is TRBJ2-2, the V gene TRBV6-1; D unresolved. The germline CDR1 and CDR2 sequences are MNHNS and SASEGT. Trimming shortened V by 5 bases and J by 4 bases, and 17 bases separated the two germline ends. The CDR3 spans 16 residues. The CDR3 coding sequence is TGTGCCAGCAGTTCCGCACGTATCGTTGGCACCGGGGAGCTGTTTTTT. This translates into CASSSARIVGTGELFF.

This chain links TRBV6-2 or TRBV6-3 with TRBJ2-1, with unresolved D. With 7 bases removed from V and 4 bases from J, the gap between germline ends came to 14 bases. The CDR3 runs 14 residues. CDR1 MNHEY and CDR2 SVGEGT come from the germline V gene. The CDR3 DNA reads TGTGCCAGCATGGGGTCTGAAACATACAATGAGCAGTTCTTC. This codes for CASMGSETYNEQFF.

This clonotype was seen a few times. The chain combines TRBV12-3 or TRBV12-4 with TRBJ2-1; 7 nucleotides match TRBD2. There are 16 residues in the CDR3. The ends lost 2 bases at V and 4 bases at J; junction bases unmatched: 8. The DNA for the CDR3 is TGTGCCAGCAGTTTAACTCGGACTAGAACATACAATGAGCAGTTCTTC. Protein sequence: CASSLTRTRTYNEQFF.

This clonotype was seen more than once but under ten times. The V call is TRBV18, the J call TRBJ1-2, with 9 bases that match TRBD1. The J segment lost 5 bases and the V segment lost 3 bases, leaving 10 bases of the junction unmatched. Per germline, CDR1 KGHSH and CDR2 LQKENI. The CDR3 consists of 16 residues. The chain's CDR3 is CASSPQDRGSEYGYTF. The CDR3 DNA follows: TGTGCCAGCTCACCTCAGGACAGGGGATCAGAGTATGGCTACACCTTC.

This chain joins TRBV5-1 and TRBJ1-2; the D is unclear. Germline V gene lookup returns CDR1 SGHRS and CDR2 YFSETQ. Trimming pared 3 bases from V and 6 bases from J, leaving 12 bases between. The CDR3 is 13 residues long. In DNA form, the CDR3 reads TGCGCCAGCAGCTCCGGGAATTACGATGGCTACACCTTC. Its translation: CASSSGNYDGYTF.

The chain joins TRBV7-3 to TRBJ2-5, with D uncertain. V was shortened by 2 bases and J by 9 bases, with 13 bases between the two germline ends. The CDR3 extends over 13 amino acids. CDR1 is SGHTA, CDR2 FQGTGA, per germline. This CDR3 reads CASSLQAKRPQYF. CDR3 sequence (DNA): TGTGCCAGCAGCTTACAAGCCAAGAGGCCCCAGTACTTC.

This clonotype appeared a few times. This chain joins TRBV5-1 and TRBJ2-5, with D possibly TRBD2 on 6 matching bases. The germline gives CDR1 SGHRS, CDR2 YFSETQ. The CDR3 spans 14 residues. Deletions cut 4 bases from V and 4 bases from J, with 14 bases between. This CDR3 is CASSTPGLGETQYF. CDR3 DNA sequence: TGCGCCAGCAGCACCCCGGGACTGGGAGAGACCCAGTACTTC.

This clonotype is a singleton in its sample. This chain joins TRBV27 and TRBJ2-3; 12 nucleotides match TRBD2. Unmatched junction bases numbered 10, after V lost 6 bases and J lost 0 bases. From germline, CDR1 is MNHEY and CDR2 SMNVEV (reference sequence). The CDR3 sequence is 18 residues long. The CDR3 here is CASSPRTSGATSTDTQYF. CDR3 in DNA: TGTGCCAGCAGCCCTAGGACTAGCGGGGCCACGAGCACAGATACGCAGTATTTT.

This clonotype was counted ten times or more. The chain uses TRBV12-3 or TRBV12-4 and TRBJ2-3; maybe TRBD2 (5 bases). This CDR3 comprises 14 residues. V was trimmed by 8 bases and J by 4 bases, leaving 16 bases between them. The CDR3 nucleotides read TGTGCCAGCTCGCCGAGCGGAGGCGCAGATACGCAGTATTTT. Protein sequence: CASSPSGGADTQYF.

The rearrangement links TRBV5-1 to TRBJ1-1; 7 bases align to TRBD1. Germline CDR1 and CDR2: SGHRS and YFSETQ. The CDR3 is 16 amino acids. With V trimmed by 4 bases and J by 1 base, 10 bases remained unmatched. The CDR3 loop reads CASSTDRERKNTEAFF. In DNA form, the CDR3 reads TGCGCCAGCAGCACAGACAGGGAGCGAAAGAACACTGAAGCTTTCTTT.

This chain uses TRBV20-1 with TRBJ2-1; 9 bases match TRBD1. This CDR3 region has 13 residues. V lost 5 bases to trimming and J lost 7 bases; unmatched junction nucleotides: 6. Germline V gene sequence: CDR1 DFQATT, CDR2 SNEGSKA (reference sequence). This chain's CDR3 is CSAPGQGLNEQFF. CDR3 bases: TGCAGTGCTCCGGGACAGGGTCTGAATGAGCAGTTCTTC.

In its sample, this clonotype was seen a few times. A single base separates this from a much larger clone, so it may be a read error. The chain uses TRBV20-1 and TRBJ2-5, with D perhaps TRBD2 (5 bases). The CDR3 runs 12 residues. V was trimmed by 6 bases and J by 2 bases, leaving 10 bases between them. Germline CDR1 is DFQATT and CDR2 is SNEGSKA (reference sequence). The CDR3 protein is CSAQRKQETQYF. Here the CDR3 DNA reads TGCAGTGCCCAGCGGAAGCAAGAGACCCAGTACTTC.

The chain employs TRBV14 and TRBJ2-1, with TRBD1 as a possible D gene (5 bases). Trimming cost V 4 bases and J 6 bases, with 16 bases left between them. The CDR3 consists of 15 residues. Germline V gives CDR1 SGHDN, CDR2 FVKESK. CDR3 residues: CASSRYWGQSNEQFF. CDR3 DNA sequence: TGTGCCAGCAGCCGATACTGGGGCCAGAGCAATGAGCAGTTCTTC. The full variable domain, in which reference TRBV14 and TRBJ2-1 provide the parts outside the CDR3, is EAGVTQFPSHSVIEKGQTVTLRCDPISGHDNLYWYRRVMGKEIKFLLHFVKESKQDESGMPNNRFLAERTGGTYSTLKVQPAELEDSGVYFCASSRYWGQSNEQFFGPGTRLTVL.

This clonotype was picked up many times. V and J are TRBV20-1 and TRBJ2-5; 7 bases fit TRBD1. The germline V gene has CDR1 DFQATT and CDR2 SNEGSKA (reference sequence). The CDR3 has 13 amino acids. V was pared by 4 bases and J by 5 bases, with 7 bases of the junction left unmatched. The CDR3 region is CSATSDREETQYF. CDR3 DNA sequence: TGCAGTGCTACCTCAGACAGGGAGGAGACCCAGTACTTC.

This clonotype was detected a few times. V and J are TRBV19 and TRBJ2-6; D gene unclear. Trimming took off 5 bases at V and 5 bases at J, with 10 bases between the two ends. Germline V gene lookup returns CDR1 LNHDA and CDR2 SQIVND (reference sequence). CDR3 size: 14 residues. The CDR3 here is CASSDQVRANVLTF. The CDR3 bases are TGTGCCAGTAGTGATCAGGTCCGGGCCAACGTCCTGACTTTC.

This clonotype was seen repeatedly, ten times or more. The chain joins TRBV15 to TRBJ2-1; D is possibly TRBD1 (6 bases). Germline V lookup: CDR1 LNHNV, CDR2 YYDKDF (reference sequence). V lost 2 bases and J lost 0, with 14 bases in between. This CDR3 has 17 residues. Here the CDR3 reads CATSRFPRDTSYNEQFF. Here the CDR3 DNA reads TGTGCCACCAGCAGATTCCCTCGGGACACCTCCTACAATGAGCAGTTCTTC. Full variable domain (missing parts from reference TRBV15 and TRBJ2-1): DAMVIQNPRYQVTQFGKPVTLSCSQTLNHNVMYWYQQKSSQAPKLLFHYYDKDFNNEADTPDNFQSRRPNTSFCFLDIRSPGLGDTAMYLCATSRFPRDTSYNEQFFGPGTRLTVL.

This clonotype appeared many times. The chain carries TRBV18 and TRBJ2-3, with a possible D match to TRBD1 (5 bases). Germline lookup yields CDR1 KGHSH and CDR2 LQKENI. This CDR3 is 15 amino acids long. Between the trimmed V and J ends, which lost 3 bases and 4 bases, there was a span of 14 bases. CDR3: CASSPAGLVPDTQYF. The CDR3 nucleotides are TGTGCCAGCTCACCTGCAGGGCTTGTCCCAGATACGCAGTATTTT.

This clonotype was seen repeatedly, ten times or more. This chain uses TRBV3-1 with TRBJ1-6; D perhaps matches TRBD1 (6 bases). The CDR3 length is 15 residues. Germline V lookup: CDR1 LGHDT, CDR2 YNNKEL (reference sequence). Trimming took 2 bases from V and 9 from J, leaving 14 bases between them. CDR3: CASSQRGARGSPLHF. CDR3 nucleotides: TGTGCCAGCAGCCAACGTGGGGCCAGGGGTTCACCCCTCCACTTT. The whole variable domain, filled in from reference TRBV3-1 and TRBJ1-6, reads DTAVSQTPKYLVTQMGNDKSIKCEQNLGHDTMYWYKQDSKKFLKIMFSYNNKELIINETVPNRFSPKSPDKAHLNLHINSLELGDSAVYFCASSQRGARGSPLHFGNGTRLTVT.

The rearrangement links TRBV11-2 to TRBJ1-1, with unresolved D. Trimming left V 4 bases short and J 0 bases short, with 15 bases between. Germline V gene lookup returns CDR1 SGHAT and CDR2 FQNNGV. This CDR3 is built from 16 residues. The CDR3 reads CASSSPPAMLNTEAFF. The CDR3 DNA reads TGTGCCAGCAGCTCCCCCCCCGCGATGCTGAACACTGAAGCTTTCTTT. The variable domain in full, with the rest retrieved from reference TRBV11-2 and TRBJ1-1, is EAGVAQSPRYKIIEKRQSVAFWCNPISGHATLYWYQQILGQGPKLLIQFQNNGVVDDSQLPKDRFSAERLKGVDSTLKIQPAKLEDSAVYLCASSSPPAMLNTEAFFGQGTRLTVV.

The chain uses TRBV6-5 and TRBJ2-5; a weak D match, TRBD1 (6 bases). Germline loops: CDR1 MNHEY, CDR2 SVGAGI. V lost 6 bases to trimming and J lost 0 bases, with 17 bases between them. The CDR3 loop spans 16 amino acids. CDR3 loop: CASRHSGTRDQETQYF. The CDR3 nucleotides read TGTGCCAGCAGACACTCCGGGACACGGGACCAAGAGACCCAGTACTTC.